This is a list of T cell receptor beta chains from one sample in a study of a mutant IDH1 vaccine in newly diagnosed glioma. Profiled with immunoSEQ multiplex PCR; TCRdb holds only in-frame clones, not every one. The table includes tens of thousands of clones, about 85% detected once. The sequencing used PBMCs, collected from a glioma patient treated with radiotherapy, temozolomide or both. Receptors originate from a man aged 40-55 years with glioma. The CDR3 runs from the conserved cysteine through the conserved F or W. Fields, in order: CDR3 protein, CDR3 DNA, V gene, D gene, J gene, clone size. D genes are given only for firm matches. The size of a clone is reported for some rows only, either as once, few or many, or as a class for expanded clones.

cdr3_aa: CAISDSGTGYEQYF; cdr3_nt: TGTGCCATCAGTGATTCCGGGACAGGCTACGAGCAGTACTTC; v_call: TRBV10-3; d_call: TRBD1; j_call: TRBJ2-7; clone_size: NA
cdr3_aa: CASSPGRGGIYNEQFF; cdr3_nt: TGTGCCAGCAGTCCAGGGCGAGGGGGGATCTACAATGAGCAGTTCTTC; v_call: TRBV7-2; d_call: NA; j_call: TRBJ2-1; clone_size: once
cdr3_aa: CASSPSGGAAGGYTF; cdr3_nt: TGTGCCAGCAGTCCCTCAGGGGGCGCCGCGGGCGGCTACACCTTC; v_call: TRBV6-4; d_call: TRBD1; j_call: TRBJ1-2; clone_size: NA
cdr3_aa: CASSFDGPNTGELFF; cdr3_nt: TGCGCCAGCAGCTTCGACGGCCCGAACACCGGGGAGCTGTTTTTT; v_call: TRBV5-1; d_call: NA; j_call: TRBJ2-2; clone_size: NA
cdr3_aa: CASTLGDRAEAFF; cdr3_nt: TGTGCCAGTACCCTGGGGGATAGGGCTGAAGCTTTCTTT; v_call: TRBV19; d_call: NA; j_call: TRBJ1-1; clone_size: NA
cdr3_aa: CASSYSTLDRGYTF; cdr3_nt: TGTGCCAGCAGTTACTCGACGTTGGACAGGGGCTACACCTTC; v_call: TRBV6-5; d_call: TRBD1; j_call: TRBJ1-2; clone_size: once
cdr3_aa: CASSLWSAGYTF; cdr3_nt: TGTGCCAGCAGCTTGTGGTCCGCTGGCTACACCTTC; v_call: TRBV5-6; d_call: NA; j_call: TRBJ1-2; clone_size: NA
cdr3_aa: CSARPGRNTEAFF; cdr3_nt: TGCAGCGCCCGACCGGGGAGGAACACTGAAGCTTTCTTT; v_call: TRBV29-1; d_call: NA; j_call: TRBJ1-1; clone_size: NA
cdr3_aa: CASTSVRGLSNQPQHF; cdr3_nt: TGTGCCAGCACCTCAGTTCGGGGTCTTAGCAATCAGCCCCAGCATTTT; v_call: TRBV28; d_call: NA; j_call: TRBJ1-5; clone_size: once
cdr3_aa: CASSPTGYGYTF; cdr3_nt: TGTGCCAGCAGCCCCACGGGATATGGCTACACCTTC; v_call: TRBV14; d_call: NA; j_call: TRBJ1-2; clone_size: NA